The clone carrying this T cell receptor (delta chain) was seen at least ten times. TCRdb re-called clones from the reads using CATT. The table records 15,000 or so delta-chain clones, roughly 7.3% of them present only once. The data originate from a study of gamma-delta chains in newborns, infants, children. About the research overall: Polyclonal expansion of innate γδ T cells after birth follows microbial exposure.

Germline values: CDR1 GEAIGNYY, CDR2 EKD. The CDR3 is 14 residues long. V gave up 0 bases and J gave up 0 bases, with 7 bases separating them. Sequenced: blood. The chain links TRDV2 to TRDJ1; D may be TRDD3 (5 bases). The sequence was collected from a child who was a newborn, infant or young child, either healthy, febrile or measles-vaccinated (not recorded which). CDR3 sequence: CACDTLLDTDKLIF. DNA for the CDR3: TGTGCCTGTGACACCTTACTGGACACCGATAAACTCATCTTT.